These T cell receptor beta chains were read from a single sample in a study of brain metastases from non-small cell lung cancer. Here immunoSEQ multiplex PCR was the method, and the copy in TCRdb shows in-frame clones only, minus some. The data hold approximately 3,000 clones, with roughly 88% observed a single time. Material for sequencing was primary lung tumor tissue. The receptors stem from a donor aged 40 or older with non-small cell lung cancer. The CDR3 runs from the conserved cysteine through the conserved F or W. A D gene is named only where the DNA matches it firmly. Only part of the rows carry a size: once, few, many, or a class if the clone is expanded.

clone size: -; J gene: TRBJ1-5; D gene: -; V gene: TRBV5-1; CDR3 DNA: TGCGCCAACAGCTTGGAAGGGGGGGGTGGCAATCAGCCCCAGCATTTT; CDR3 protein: CANSLEGGGGNQPQHF
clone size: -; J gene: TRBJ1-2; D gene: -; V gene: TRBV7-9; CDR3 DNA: TGTGCCAGCAGCACCGGACAGAGGGCCGATGGCTACACCTTC; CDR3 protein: CASSTGQRADGYTF
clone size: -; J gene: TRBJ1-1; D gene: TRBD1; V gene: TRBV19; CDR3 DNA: TGTGCCAGTAGTCCCGACAGGGCGAACACTGAAGCTTTCTTT; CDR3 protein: CASSPDRANTEAFF
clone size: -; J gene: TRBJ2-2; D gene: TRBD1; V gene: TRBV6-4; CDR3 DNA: TGTGCCAGCAGTGACACCCAAACAGGGGGCGTCACCGGGGAGCTGTTTTTT; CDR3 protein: CASSDTQTGGVTGELFF
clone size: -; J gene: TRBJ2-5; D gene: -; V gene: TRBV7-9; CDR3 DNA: TGTGCCAGCAGCCCGCAGGAGCGGCTAGGGGAGACCCAGTACTTC; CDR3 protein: CASSPQERLGETQYF
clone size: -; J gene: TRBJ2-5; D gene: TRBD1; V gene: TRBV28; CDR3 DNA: TGTGCCATCACTAAATCGCAGGGGGCTGTTGGAGAGACCCAGTACTTC; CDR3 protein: CAITKSQGAVGETQYF
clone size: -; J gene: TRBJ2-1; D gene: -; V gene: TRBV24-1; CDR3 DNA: TGTGCCACCAGTGCCTATAGAGGGAGGATATTATCGCGAAATGAGCAGTTCTTC; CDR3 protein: CATSAYRGRILSRNEQFF
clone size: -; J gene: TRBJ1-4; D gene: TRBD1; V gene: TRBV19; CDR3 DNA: TGTGCCAGTAGTCCCGACAGGGGGGTAAATGAAAAACTGTTTTTT; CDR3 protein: CASSPDRGVNEKLFF
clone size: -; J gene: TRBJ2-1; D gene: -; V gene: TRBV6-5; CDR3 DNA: TGTGCCAGCACCCAGGGAGACACTTACAATGAGCAGTTCTTC; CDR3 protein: CASTQGDTYNEQFF
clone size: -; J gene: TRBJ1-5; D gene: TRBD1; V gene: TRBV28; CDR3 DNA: TGTGCCAGCAGTGGAAGCCCGCGGGACAGAAGGATTAAGCCCCAGCATTTT; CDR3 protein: CASSGSPRDRRIKPQHF
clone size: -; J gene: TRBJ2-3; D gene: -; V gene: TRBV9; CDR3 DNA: TGTGCCAGCAGCGTTTCTCTTAATAAATGGACAGATATGCAGTATTTT; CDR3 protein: CASSVSLNKWTDMQYF
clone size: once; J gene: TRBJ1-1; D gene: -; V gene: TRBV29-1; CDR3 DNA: TGCAGCGTTGAGCTAGCGCGGAACACTGAAGCTTTCTTT; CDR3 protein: CSVELARNTEAFF